This entry lists 17 T cell receptor beta chains sequenced from one sample in a study of blood T cell repertoires in COVID-19 (dated by TCRdb to 2018 to 2021). The library was generated by the immunoSEQ multiplex PCR assay. TCRdb carries this immuneACCESS record with in-frame sequences only. Its versions omit some clonotypes, under half of them owing to an unresolved V gene in the studies checked, with the rest unexplained. Within this sample are about 13,000 clones, with more than 75% of them counted one time only. Around 15% of the sample belongs to the ten largest clones. What was sequenced was peripheral blood. These receptors were obtained from a human donor in a cohort sampled during active COVID-19.

This clone was seen just once. The V and J genes are TRBV10-1 and TRBJ1-5, with D possibly being TRBD1 (5 bases). With 3 bases removed from V and 2 bases from J, the gap between germline ends came to 5 bases. The CDR3 is made up of 13 amino acids. Germline CDR1 and CDR2: WNHNN and SYGVQD (reference sequence). For the CDR3, the DNA is TGCGCCAGCAGTGAAGGGGGCAATCAGCCCCAGCATTTT. Translation: CASSEGGNQPQHF.

The chain recombines TRBV28 with TRBJ1-2, with D unclear. The germline V and J ends were trimmed by 5 bases and 8 bases, with 12 bases remaining between them. This CDR3 comprises 12 residues. CDR1 MDHEN and CDR2 SYDVKM come from the germline V gene. CDR3 in amino acids: CASSPPIRGYTF. CDR3 nucleotide sequence: TGTGCCAGCAGTCCCCCCATTCGGGGCTACACCTTC.

This sequence joins TRBV29-1 and TRBJ2-7; D is perhaps TRBD2 (6 bases). The CDR3 runs to 13 residues. The germline V gene encodes CDR1 SQVTM and CDR2 ANQGSEA. V lost 1 base and J 2 bases, leaving 9 bases between the germline ends. The CDR3 region has the DNA TGCAGCGTTGAAGGCGGGATCACCTACGAGCAGTACTTC. The encoded protein is CSVEGGITYEQYF.

V and J are TRBV7-9 and TRBJ1-4; TRBD1 matches 8 bases. This CDR3 contains 19 residues. The V and J ends lost 4 bases and 8 bases, in that order; junction bases with no gene match: 21. The germline V gene encodes CDR1 SEHNR and CDR2 FQNEAQ (reference sequence). CDR3 region: CASSSQKPGQVLRVEKLFF. CDR3 DNA: TGTGCCAGCAGCTCCCAGAAACCGGGACAGGTGCTTCGGGTGGAAAAACTGTTTTTT.

The chain carries TRBV11-3 and TRBJ2-1; tentatively, D is TRBD2 (5 bases). The germline V and J ends were trimmed by 0 bases and 7 bases, with 10 bases remaining between them. Germline loops: CDR1 SGHNT, CDR2 YENEEA. The CDR3 has 14 residues. This chain's CDR3 is CASSLDPGGNEQFF. CDR3 nucleotides: TGTGCCAGCAGCTTAGATCCTGGCGGGAATGAGCAGTTCTTC.

The rearrangement joins TRBV6-6 to TRBJ2-1; D gene unclear. V lost 5 bases, J lost 0 bases, and 20 bases lay in between. This CDR3 spans 18 amino acids. Germline assignment: CDR1 MNHNY and CDR2 SVGAGI (reference sequence). The CDR3 sequence is CASSRPFSVLRSYNEQFF. For the CDR3, the DNA is TGTGCCAGCAGTCGACCTTTTTCAGTGTTACGCTCCTACAATGAGCAGTTCTTC.

V is TRBV6-5 and J is TRBJ2-7; 11 bases align to TRBD2. Losses at the gene ends were 6 bases for V and 6 bases for J; bases not matched to a gene: 10. Germline V gives CDR1 MNHEY, CDR2 SVGAGI. The CDR3 sequence is 15 residues long. The DNA of the CDR3 is TGTGCCAGCAGCCAAACTAGCGGGAGCACAGGCGAGCAGTACTTC. Amino acids: CASSQTSGSTGEQYF.

Only a few counts were recorded for this clone. This chain links TRBV5-4 with TRBJ2-2; 11 nucleotides line up with TRBD2. The junction had 1 base not matched to a gene; V was cut back by 2 bases and J by 4 bases. CDR1 is SGHNT and CDR2 is YYREEE in the germline V gene (reference sequence). CDR3 size: 15 residues. The CDR3, as DNA: TGTGCCAGCAGCTTTAGCGGGAGGGGCACCGGGGAGCTGTTTTTT. It yields the protein CASSFSGRGTGELFF.

This clone is a singleton in its sample. The V and J genes are TRBV7-2 and TRBJ1-6, with D hard to call. The CDR3 has 14 amino acids. CDR1 is SGHTA, CDR2 FQGNSA, per germline. The germline V and J ends were trimmed by 2 bases and 5 bases, with 7 bases remaining between them. In DNA form, the CDR3 reads TGTGCCAGCAGCTTAACGGGGAATAATTCACCCCTCCACTTT. It is translated as CASSLTGNNSPLHF. The whole variable domain, filled in from reference TRBV7-2 and TRBJ1-6, reads GAGVSQSPSNKVTEKGKDVELRCDPISGHTALYWYRQSLGQGLEFLIYFQGNSAPDKSGLPSDRFSAERTGGSVSTLTIQRTQQEDSAVYLCASSLTGNNSPLHFGNGTRLTVT.

The chain employs TRBV18 and TRBJ2-7; 11 bases line up with TRBD1. J was trimmed by 6 bases and V by 4 bases; bases with no gene match: 5. Germline CDR1 and CDR2: KGHSH and LQKENI. The CDR3 length is 14 residues. This CDR3 reads CASSRLDRGREQYF. CDR3 DNA sequence: TGTGCCAGCTCACGCCTGGACAGGGGGCGCGAGCAGTACTTC. Variable domain in full (rest from reference TRBV18 and TRBJ2-7): NAGVMQNPRHLVRRRGQEARLRCSPMKGHSHVYWYRQLPEEGLKFMVYLQKENIIDESGMPKERFSAEFPKEGPSILRIQQVVRGDSAAYFCASSRLDRGREQYFGPGTRLTVT.

This sequence joins TRBV27 and TRBJ2-1; D call uncertain. The germline V gene encodes CDR1 MNHEY and CDR2 SMNVEV (reference sequence). The CDR3 is 13 residues long. V lost 5 bases to trimming and J lost 2 bases, with 7 bases between them. CDR3 DNA: TGTGCCAGCAGTCCTTCCCCCTACAATGAGCAGTTCTTC. It specifies CASSPSPYNEQFF.

The chain uses TRBV5-5 and TRBJ1-4; D is undetermined. The CDR3 extends over 15 amino acids. Germline CDR1 and CDR2: SGHKS and YYEKEE (reference sequence). V lost 1 base, J lost 0 bases, and 7 bases lay in between. The DNA for the CDR3 is TGTGCCAGCAGCTTGCTTTTTTCAACTAATGAAAAACTGTTTTTT. Amino acid sequence: CASSLLFSTNEKLFF.

This chain joins TRBV7-6 and TRBJ1-3; possible D gene TRBD1, 5 bases. CDR3 length: 16 amino acids. The V and J ends lost 5 bases and 0 bases respectively, with 14 bases between them. The germline V gene has CDR1 SGHVS and CDR2 FNYEAQ. This CDR3 reads CASSEQDLRSGNTIYF. The CDR3 DNA is TGTGCCAGCAGCGAACAGGACCTTCGCTCTGGAAACACCATATATTTT. Filled out from reference TRBV7-6 and TRBJ1-3, the complete variable domain reads GAGVSQSPRYKVTKRGQDVALRCDPISGHVSLYWYRQALGQGPEFLTYFNYEAQQDKSGLPNDRFSAERPEGSISTLTIQRTEQRDSAMYRCASSEQDLRSGNTIYFGEGSWLTVV.

This rearrangement joins TRBV2 to TRBJ2-7, with a weak D call TRBD1 (5 bases). The V gene's germline CDR1 is SNHLY and CDR2 FYNNEI. Trimming shortened V by 8 bases and J by 7 bases, and 12 bases separated the two germline ends. CDR3 length equals 11 residues. The CDR3 loop reads CASFRAREQYF. The CDR3 DNA follows: TGTGCCAGCTTCAGGGCTCGGGAGCAGTACTTC.

This clone was seen only once. The genes are TRBV10-1 and TRBJ1-1; tentatively, D is TRBD1 (5 bases). Per the germline V gene, CDR1 is WNHNN and CDR2 is SYGVQD (reference sequence). This CDR3 contains 15 residues. Between the trimmed V and J ends, which lost 5 bases and 3 bases, there was a span of 16 bases. CDR3 residues: CASSPGSEGDTEAFF. The CDR3 DNA sequence: TGCGCCAGCAGTCCAGGGTCCGAAGGGGACACTGAAGCTTTCTTT.

This sequence joins TRBV9 and TRBJ2-7; D gene uncertain. CDR1 is SGDLS and CDR2 is YYNGEE in the germline V gene. The ends were cut back, 0 bases at V and 1 base at J, with 8 bases in the middle. This CDR3 region has 14 residues. The CDR3 is CASSVDTASYEQYF. CDR3 DNA sequence: TGTGCCAGCAGCGTAGATACAGCTTCCTACGAGCAGTACTTC.

V is TRBV7-8 and J is TRBJ2-5; TRBD1 aligns across 7 bases. The V and J ends lost 1 base and 5 bases, in that order; junction bases with no gene match: 4. CDR3 length: 14 residues. Germline CDR1 and CDR2: SGHVS and FQNEAQ. Here the CDR3 DNA reads TGTGCCAGCAGCTTAGATACAGGGGTGGAGACCCAGTACTTC. It translates to CASSLDTGVETQYF.